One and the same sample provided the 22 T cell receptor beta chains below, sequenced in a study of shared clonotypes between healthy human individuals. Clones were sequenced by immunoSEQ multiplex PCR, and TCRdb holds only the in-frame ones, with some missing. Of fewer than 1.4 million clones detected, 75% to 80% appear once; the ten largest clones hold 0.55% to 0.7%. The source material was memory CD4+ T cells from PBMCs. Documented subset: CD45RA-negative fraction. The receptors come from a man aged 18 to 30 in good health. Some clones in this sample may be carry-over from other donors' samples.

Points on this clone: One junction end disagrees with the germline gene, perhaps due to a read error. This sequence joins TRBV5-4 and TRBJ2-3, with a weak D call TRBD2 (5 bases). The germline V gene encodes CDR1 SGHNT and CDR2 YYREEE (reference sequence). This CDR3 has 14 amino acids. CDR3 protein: CAGSVLGGTDTQYF. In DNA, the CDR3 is TGTGCCGGCAGCGTACTAGGAGGCACAGATACGCAGTATTTT.

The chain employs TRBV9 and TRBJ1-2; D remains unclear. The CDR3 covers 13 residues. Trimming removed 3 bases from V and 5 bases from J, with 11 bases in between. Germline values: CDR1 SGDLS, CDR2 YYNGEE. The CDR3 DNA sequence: TGTGCCAGCAGCGAGCATATAGGATATGGCTACACCTTC. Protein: CASSEHIGYGYTF.

Here the CDR3 reads CASRNGTGNEKLFF. CDR3 nucleotide sequence: TGTGCCAGCAGAAACGGGACAGGGAATGAAAAACTGTTTTTT. The chain combines TRBV11-3 with TRBJ1-4, with 9 bases matching TRBD1. Germline CDR1 is SGHNT and CDR2 is YENEEA. This CDR3 spans 14 amino acids. J gave up 5 bases and V 6 bases, and 4 bases lay outside the gene matches.

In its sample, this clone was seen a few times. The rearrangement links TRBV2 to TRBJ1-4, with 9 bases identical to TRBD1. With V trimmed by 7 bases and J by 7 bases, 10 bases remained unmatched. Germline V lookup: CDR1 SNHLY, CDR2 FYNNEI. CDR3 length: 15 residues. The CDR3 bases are TGTGCCAGCACCCAACAGGGGGCAAGCAGTGAAAAACTGTTTTTT. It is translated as CASTQQGASSEKLFF.

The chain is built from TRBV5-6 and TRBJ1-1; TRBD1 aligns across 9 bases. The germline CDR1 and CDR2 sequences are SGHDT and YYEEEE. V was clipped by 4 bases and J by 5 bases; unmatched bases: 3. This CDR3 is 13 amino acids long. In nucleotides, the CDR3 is TGTGCCAGCAGCGGGACAGGGCAGACTGAAGCTTTCTTT. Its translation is CASSGTGQTEAFF.

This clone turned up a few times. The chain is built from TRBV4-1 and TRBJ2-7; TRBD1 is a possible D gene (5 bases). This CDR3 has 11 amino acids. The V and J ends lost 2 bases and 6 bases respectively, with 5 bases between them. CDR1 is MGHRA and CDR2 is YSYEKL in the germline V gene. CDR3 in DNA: TGCGCCAGCAGCCAACAGGGCGAGCAGTACTTC. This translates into CASSQQGEQYF.

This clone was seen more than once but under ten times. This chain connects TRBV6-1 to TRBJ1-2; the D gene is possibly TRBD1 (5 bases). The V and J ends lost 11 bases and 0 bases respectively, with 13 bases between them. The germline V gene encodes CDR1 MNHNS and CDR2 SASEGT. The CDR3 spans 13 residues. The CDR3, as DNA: TGTGCCTCCCAGGGCGGGACTAACTATGGCTACACCTTC. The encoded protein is CASQGGTNYGYTF.

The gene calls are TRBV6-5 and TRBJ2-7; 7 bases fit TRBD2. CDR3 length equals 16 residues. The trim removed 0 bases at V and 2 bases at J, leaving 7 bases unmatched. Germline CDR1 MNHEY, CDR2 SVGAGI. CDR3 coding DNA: TGTGCCAGCAGTTACTCTGGCGGGAGCACCACCTACGAGCAGTACTTC. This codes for CASSYSGGSTTYEQYF.

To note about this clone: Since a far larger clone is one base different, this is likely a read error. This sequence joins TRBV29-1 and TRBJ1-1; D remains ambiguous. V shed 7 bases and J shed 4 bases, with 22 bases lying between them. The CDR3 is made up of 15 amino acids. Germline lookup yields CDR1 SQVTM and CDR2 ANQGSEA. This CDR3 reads CSASAGWAMTTEAFF. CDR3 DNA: TGCAGCGCCTCTGCGGGGTGGGCCATGACCACTGAAGCTTTCTTT.

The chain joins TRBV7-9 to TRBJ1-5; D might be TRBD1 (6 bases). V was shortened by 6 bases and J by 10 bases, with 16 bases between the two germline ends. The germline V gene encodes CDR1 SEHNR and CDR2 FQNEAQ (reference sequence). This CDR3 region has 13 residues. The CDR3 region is CASSRMTGEPQHF. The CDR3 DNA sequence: TGTGCCAGCAGTAGAATGACAGGTGAACCCCAGCATTTT.

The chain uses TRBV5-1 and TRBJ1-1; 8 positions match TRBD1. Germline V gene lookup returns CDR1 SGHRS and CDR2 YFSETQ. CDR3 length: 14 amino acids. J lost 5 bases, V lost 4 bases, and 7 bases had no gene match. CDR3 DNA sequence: TGCGCCAGCAGCACCACGACAGGGGTTACTGAAGCTTTCTTT. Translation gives CASSTTTGVTEAFF.

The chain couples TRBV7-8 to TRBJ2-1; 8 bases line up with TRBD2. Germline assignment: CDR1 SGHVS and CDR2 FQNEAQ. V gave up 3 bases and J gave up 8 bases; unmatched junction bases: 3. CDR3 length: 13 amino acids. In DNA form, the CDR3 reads TGTGCCAGCAGCTTCGGGAGGGAGGATGAGCAGTTCTTC. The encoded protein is CASSFGREDEQFF.

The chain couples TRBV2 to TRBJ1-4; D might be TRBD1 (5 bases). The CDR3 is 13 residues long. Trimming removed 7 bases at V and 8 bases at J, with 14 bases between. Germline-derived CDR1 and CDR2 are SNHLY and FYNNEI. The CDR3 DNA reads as TGTGCCAGCACCGGGGACGTGGGGGAAAAACTGTTTTTT. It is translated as CASTGDVGEKLFF. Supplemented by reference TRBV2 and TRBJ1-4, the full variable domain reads EPEVTQTPSHQVTQMGQEVILRCVPISNHLYFYWYRQILGQKVEFLVSFYNNEISEKSEIFDDQFSVERPDGSNFTLKIRSTKLEDSAMYFCASTGDVGEKLFFGSGTQLSVL.

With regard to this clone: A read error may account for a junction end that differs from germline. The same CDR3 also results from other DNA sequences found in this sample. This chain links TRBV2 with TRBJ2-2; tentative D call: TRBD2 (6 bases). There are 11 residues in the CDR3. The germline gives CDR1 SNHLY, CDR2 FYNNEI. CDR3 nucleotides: TGTGCCAGCACCCCTTGGGGGGAGCTGTTTTTC. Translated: CASTPWGELFF.

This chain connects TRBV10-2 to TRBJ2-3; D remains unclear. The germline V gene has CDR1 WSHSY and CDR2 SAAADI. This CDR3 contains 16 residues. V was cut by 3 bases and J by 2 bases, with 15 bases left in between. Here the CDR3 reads CASSDPRRGSTDTQYF. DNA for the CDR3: TGCGCCAGCAGTGACCCCCGGCGCGGATCCACAGATACGCAGTATTTT.

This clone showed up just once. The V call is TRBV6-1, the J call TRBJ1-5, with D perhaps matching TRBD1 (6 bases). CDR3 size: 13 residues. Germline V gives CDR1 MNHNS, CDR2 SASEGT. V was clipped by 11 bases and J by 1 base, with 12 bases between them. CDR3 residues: CASQGLSNQPQHF. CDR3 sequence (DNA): TGTGCCTCCCAGGGGTTAAGCAATCAGCCCCAGCATTTT.

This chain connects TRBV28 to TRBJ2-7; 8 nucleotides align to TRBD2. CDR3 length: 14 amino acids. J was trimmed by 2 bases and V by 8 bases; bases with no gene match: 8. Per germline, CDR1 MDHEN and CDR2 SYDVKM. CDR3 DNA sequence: TGTGCCAGCGGGTTAGCGGGACCCACCTACGAGCAGTACTTC. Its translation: CASGLAGPTYEQYF.

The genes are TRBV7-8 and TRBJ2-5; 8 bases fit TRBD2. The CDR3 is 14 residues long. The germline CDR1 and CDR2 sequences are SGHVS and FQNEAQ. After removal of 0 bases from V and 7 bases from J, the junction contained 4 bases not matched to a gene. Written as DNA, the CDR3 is TGTGCCAGCAGCTTAGCGCCCAGCGGGAGGACCCAGTACTTC. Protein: CASSLAPSGRTQYF.

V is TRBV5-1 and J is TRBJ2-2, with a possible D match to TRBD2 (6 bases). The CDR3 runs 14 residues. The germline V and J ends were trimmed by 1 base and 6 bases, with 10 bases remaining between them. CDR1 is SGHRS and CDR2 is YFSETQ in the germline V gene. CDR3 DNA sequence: TGCGCCAGCAGCTTGTTCGGGGAGGCCGGGGAGCTGTTTTTT. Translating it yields CASSLFGEAGELFF. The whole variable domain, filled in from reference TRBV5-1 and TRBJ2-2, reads KAGVTQTPRYLIKTRGQQVTLSCSPISGHRSVSWYQQTPGQGLQFLFEYFSETQRNKGNFPGRFSGRQFSNSRSEMNVSTLELGDSALYLCASSLFGEAGELFFGEGSRLTVL.

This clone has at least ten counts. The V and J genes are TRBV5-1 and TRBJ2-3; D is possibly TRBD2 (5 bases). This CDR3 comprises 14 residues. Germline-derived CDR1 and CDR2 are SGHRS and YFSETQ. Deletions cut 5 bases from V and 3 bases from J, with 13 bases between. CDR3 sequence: CASRSGRETDTQYF. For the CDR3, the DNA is TGCGCCAGCAGGAGTGGGAGAGAGACAGATACGCAGTATTTT. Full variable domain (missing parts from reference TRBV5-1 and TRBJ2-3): KAGVTQTPRYLIKTRGQQVTLSCSPISGHRSVSWYQQTPGQGLQFLFEYFSETQRNKGNFPGRFSGRQFSNSRSEMNVSTLELGDSALYLCASRSGRETDTQYFGPGTRLTVL.

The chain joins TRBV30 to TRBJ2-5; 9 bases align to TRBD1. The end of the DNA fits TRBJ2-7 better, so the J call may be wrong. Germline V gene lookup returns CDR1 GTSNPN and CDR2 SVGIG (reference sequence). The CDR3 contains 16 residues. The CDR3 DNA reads TGTGCCTGGAAGGGACAGGGATGGGGGTTTGCCTACGAGCAGTACTTC. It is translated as CAWKGQGWGFAYEQYF.

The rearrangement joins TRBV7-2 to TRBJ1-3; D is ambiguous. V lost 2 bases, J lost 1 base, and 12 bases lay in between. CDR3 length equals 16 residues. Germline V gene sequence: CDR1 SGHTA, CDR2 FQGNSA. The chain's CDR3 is CASSLNPRRSGNTIYF. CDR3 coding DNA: TGTGCCAGCAGCTTAAACCCCCGACGTTCTGGAAACACCATATATTTT.